A selection of T cell receptor beta chains follows, all from one sample in a study of CD8+CD57+ T cells in acquired aplastic anemia. TCRdb ran MiXCR on the reads and lists one entry per CDR3 protein. The data hold approximately 58,000 distinct CDR3 sequences, with roughly 60% observed a single time. The sequenced sample consisted of sorted CD4+, CD8+, or CD8+CD57+ T cells (not recorded which) from PBMCs. Receptors were obtained from a human donor with aplastic anemia. The CDR3 runs from the conserved cysteine through the conserved F or W. D genes are given only for firm matches. Expanded clones get a size class; other rows say once, few or many, or leave the size out.

.	TRBJ2-2	TRBV29-1	.	TGCAGCGTTGAAGTGCCTCGACTCCTACAAACCGGGGAGCTGTTTTTT	CSVEVPRLLQTGELFF
TRBD2	TRBJ2-7	TRBV10-2	.	TGCGCCAGCAGGGCGGGAGCCTACGAGCAGTACTTC	CASRAGAYEQYF
TRBD1	TRBJ1-1	TRBV7-2	many	TGTGCCAGCAGCCCCTTGGACAGGGGGGAAGCTTTCTTT	CASSPLDRGEAFF
.	TRBJ1-2	TRBV7-2	.	TGTGCCAGCAGCTTAGGATTGGGCTATGGCTACACCTTC	CASSLGLGYGYTF
TRBD2	TRBJ2-5	TRBV13	many	TGTGCCAGCAGCTCCGAGCGGGGGATACAAGAGACCCAGTACTTC	CASSSERGIQETQYF
.	TRBJ2-7	TRBV7-2	.	TGTGCCCGCAGCTTAGGAACGGAGCTCACCTACGAGCAGTACTTT	CARSLGTELTYEQYF
.	TRBJ1-2	TRBV9	few	TGTGCCAGCAGCGTAGATGGCAGGGTTATGGCTGGCTACACCTTC	CASSVDGRVMAGYTF
TRBD2	TRBJ2-1	TRBV5-1	.	TGCGCCAGCAGCTTGGGCGGGAGTGACAATGAGCAGTTCTTC	CASSLGGSDNEQFF
.	TRBJ2-1	TRBV20-1	many	TGCAGTGCTTCAGGGAATAGCTATGAGCAGTTCTTC	CSASGNSYEQFF
TRBD2	TRBJ2-5	TRBV4-2	.	TGTGCCAGCAGCCAAGATCCCGGGGGGGCCGGGGAGACCCAGTACTTC	CASSQDPGGAGETQYF
TRBD1	TRBJ2-7	TRBV20-1	.	TGCAGTGCTATGCCGGGACAGACCTACGAGCAGTACTTC	CSAMPGQTYEQYF
.	TRBJ1-1	TRBV7-9	medium-sized	TGTGCCAGCAGCTTAATCCAGACTGAAGCTTTCTTT	CASSLIQTEAFF
.	TRBJ2-1	TRBV20-1	many	TGCAGCGCGCTACTACTGGGGACCAAGACCTACAATGAGCAGTTCTTC	CSALLLGTKTYNEQFF
TRBD1	TRBJ1-2	TRBV25-1	.	TGTGCCAGCGGGGACAGCCTCTATGGCTACACCTTC	CASGDSLYGYTF
TRBD1	TRBJ1-1	TRBV19	many	TGTGCCAGTAGTCCGGGGCAGGGGGCTTATGAAGCTTTCTTT	CASSPGQGAYEAFF
TRBD2	TRBJ2-1	TRBV15	.	TGTGCCACCAGCTCAGGTACCGGGACTACATTCTACAATGAGCAGTTCTTC	CATSSGTGTTFYNEQFF
.	TRBJ1-2	TRBV15	.	TGTGCCACCAGCAGCATACGACATCGTGGTGAATCCTACACCTTC	CATSSIRHRGESYTF
.	TRBJ1-5	TRBV4-2	many	TGTGCCAGCAGCCAAGAAAAAACAGGGAATCAGCCCCAGCATTTT	CASSQEKTGNQPQHF
TRBD2	TRBJ2-3	TRBV6-1	.	TGTGCCAGCAGTCCATTAGCGGGAGTGTCGACAGATACGCAGTATTTT	CASSPLAGVSTDTQYF
TRBD1	TRBJ2-7	TRBV9	many	TGTGCCAGCAGCGCCGCGGGGACAGGTCCCTACGAGCAGTACTTC	CASSAAGTGPYEQYF
TRBD1	TRBJ1-5	TRBV6-4	many	TGTGCCAGCAGTGAGACAGGGGGAAATCAGCCCCAGCATTTT	CASSETGGNQPQHF
.	TRBJ1-5	TRBV19	.	TGTGCCAGTAGTCGGAAACAGGGAAGAAGCAATCAGCCCCAGCATTTT	CASSRKQGRSNQPQHF
TRBD1	TRBJ2-3	TRBV29-1	.	TGCAGCGTTGAAACCGGGACAGGGGGCACCTACAATGAGCAGTATTTT	CSVETGTGGTYNEQYF
.	TRBJ1-1	TRBV4-3	many	TGCGCCAGCAGCCAAGACTTTGGGGGTGGACTGAACACTGAAGCTTTCTTT	CASSQDFGGGLNTEAFF
.	TRBJ2-5	TRBV13	once	TGTGCCAGCAGCCCCAACCGGGGGGCCTGGGAGACCCAGCACTTC	CASSPNRGAWETQHF
.	TRBJ2-1	TRBV7-6	.	TGTGCCAGCAGCGGGGTTAGCTCCTACAATGAGCAGTTCTTC	CASSGVSSYNEQFF
.	TRBJ1-1	TRBV2	.	TGTGCCAGTCGCGGGGGGATCACTGAAGCTTTCTTT	CASRGGITEAFF
.	TRBJ2-5	TRBV2	.	TGTGCCAGCAGTTTCCGAGGGCTCAATCAGCCCCAGTACTTC	CASSFRGLNQPQYF
TRBD1	TRBJ2-7	TRBV19	.	TGTGCCAGTAGTAAGGACAGGAGCTACGAGCAGTACTTC	CASSKDRSYEQYF
.	TRBJ2-7	TRBV5-6	many	TGTGCCAGCACCTTTGGGGGACACGTCTACGAGCAGTACTTC	CASTFGGHVYEQYF
.	TRBJ1-2	TRBV7-9	.	TGTGCCGCAGGGATGGGGGGTAGTTATGGCTACACCTTC	CAAGMGGSYGYTF